This TCR beta chain was sequenced in a study of blood T cells in healthy people across ages (dated by TCRdb to about 2015). Regarding the study in general: In model experiments, roughly one uniquely barcoded TCR beta cDNA molecule per two T cells was captured by template switching. To track age-related changes in TCR beta repertoire diversity, the study relied on deep sequencing normalized with unique cDNA molecular identifiers. Donors were grouped into four age groups: young (average 16 years), middle-aged (roughly 37), aged (around 60) and long-lived (82). To avoid experimental bias, donors of different ages were spread randomly across the sequencing lanes. Using the same blood draw, the study looked at two additional independent replicas of 1 million unique cDNA reads for two donors, one aged 18 to 29 and the other aged 80 or older. Overall study results and their limits: There was a strong correlation between observed TCR beta diversity and the percentage of naive T cells measured by flow cytometry. As age increased, observed TCR beta diversity per million T cells dropped in a roughly linear way, and a significant reduction was already evident by age about 40. Conclusive comparison of naive and antigen-experienced compartments was prevented by the profiling of bulk unsorted PBMCs. Compared with the aged group, the long-lived group had more naive CD4+ T cells, fewer expanded clones and increased TCR diversity, a pattern suggesting age selection. Total diversity estimates from one million sequenced T cells were considered lower bounds and underestimates. The CMV infection status of donors was not known, potentially confounding age-related changes in expanded clonotypes.

About this clonotype itself: Its antigen is still unknown. No much larger clone is present one base from it, and per-base qualities are unavailable.

The roughly 38 donors, aged 6 to 90 years, were systemically healthy Caucasian individuals from Russia. Each donor gave around 9.5 milliliters of peripheral blood, collected into EDTA-treated Vacutainer tubes. Ficoll-Paque density-gradient centrifugation was used to isolate PBMCs, with at least 6.5 million per sample. Total RNA, at least 5 micrograms per sample, was extracted from PBMCs with Trizol reagent. The percentages of naive CD45RAhigh/CD27high T cells were determined by flow cytometry on a PBMC aliquot from every donor. The library was obtained by 5' RACE. Sequencing instrument: Illumina HiSeq 2500. A second PCR of about 7 to 12 cycles was performed with a sample-barcoded 5' primer and a J-beta primer mix. A unique molecular identifier was introduced onto each TCR beta cDNA molecule by a template-switch 5' adaptor carrying 12 random nucleotides. Each sample yielded at least 2.5 million CDR3-containing paired-end reads. First-strand cDNA was synthesized from all RNA with the Mint cDNA synthesis kit, primed by a TRBC-specific oligonucleotide. All cDNA was treated with uracil-DNA glycosylase and then went through a first 18-cycle PCR with the universal primers M1SS and BC2_uni_R. Regarding the original processing steps: For normalization, 1 million high-quality reads, each with a distinct molecular identifier, were randomly selected from each sample. Reads with shared molecular identifiers were discarded instead of being binned into consensus sequences. CDR3 identification, clonotype clustering and error correction used MiTCR with a Q25 quality threshold and the strictest error-elimination algorithm. A nonparametric unseen species model using Euler transformation provided a lower-bound estimate of total TCR beta diversity. The public reads were reanalyzed by TCRdb: fastp trimming at Q25, MiXCR alignment, in-frame beta chains only. Identical CDR3 proteins give one entry, which carries the most common genes and DNA. TCRdb assigned the V and J calls; the authors' analysis was not used. This sample comprises about 2 million distinct CDR3 sequences, 49% of them detected only once. The ten biggest clones cover around 2.1% of the sample.

The clonotype originates from a woman in her thirties or forties in good health. The specimen sequenced was blood.

The base sequence is TGTGCCAGCAGCCCCCATGGGGAAAATCTAGCCCTCCACTTT. This gives the protein CASSPHGENLALHF. The sequence links TRBV5-6 to TRBJ1-6; no D gene is confidently identified. V is shortened by 4 bases, J by 14 bases, and the region joining them spans 19 bases. Including cysteine and phenylalanine, the CDR3 has 14 amino acids. Left in the record is the CDR3 DNA by itself, 42 bases read in frame from the first base. The germline V gene gives CDR1 as SGHDT and CDR2 as YYEEEE.